This TCR beta chain was identified during a study of blood T cell repertoires in COVID-19. Overall study context: COVID-19 samples collected from the United States, Italy and Spain covered acute and convalescent phases. PBMCs, B-cell-depleted T cells, or T cells provided the cDNA or gDNA that made up the material.

CDR1 and CDR2 (germline): SGHTA, FQGNSA. The CDR3 totals 13 residues. J was trimmed by 6 bases and V by 3 bases; bases with no gene match: 1. As processed by the authors: Estimates of nucleated cell counts were drawn from the amplification of reference gene primers. Clones were read by immunoSEQ multiplex PCR, and TCRdb kept only the in-frame ones, dropping some. That table gives V, J and clone size, and the DNA gave D and trimming. The sample carries 190,000 or so clones, roughly nine tenths recorded once. The sequence came from a woman aged 70-85 years with acute or convalescent COVID-19. The sequenced sample was peripheral blood. The V gene is TRBV7-2, the J gene TRBJ1-5, with 8 bases lining up with TRBD1. The CDR3 protein is CASSFGQGQPQHF. CDR3 in DNA: TGTGCCAGCAGCTTCGGACAGGGTCAGCCCCAGCATTTT. The complete variable domain, with remaining parts taken from reference TRBV7-2 and TRBJ1-5, reads GAGVSQSPSNKVTEKGKDVELRCDPISGHTALYWYRQSLGQGLEFLIYFQGNSAPDKSGLPSDRFSAERTGGSVSTLTIQRTQQEDSAVYLCASSFGQGQPQHFGDGTRLSIL.